This T cell receptor beta chain comes out of a study of T cell responses to AZD1222 COVID-19 vaccine. Study details: Timing groups of about 4 and about 12 weeks for second doses were pooled. Study-wide results and limits: Most donors were white British and more were female, and clonal diversity was possibly underestimated. Just a handful of AZD1222 recipients were seropositive at baseline.

To note about this clone: Its matching antigen is unknown.

Sequencing used immunoSEQ multiplex PCR; TCRdb keeps in-frame clones, though not all of them. The table has about 120,000 clones, approximately 87% seen once. The V and J ends lost 2 bases and 3 bases, in that order; junction bases with no gene match: 6. The CDR3 is made up of 15 amino acids. Germline V gene lookup returns CDR1 LGHNA and CDR2 YNFKEQ. The chain uses TRBV4-2 and TRBJ2-7, with 8 bases lining up with TRBD2. This clonotype was obtained from an adult in good health. Sequencing was performed on peripheral blood, taken on day 0 of AZD1222 vaccination. The CDR3 loop is CASSQPSGSNYEQYF. Here the CDR3 DNA reads TGTGCCAGCAGCCAACCGAGCGGGAGTAACTACGAGCAGTACTTC.